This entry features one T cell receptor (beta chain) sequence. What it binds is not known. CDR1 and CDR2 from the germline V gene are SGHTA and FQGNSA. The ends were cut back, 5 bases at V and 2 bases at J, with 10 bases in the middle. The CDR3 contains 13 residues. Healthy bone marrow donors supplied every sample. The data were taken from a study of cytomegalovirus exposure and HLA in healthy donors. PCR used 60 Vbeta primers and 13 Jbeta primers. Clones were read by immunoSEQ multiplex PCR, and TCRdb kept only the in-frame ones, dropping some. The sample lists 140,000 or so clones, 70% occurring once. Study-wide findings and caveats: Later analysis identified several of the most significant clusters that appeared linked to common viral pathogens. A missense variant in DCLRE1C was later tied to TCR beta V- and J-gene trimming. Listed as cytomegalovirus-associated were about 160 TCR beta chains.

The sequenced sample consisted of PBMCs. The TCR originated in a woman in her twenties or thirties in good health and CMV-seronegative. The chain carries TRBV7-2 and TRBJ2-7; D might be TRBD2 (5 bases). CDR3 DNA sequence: TGTGCCAGCAGCGCCGGACTTACCTACGAGCAGTACTTC. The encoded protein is CASSAGLTYEQYF. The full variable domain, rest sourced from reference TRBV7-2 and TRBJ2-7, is GAGVSQSPSNKVTEKGKDVELRCDPISGHTALYWYRQSLGQGLEFLIYFQGNSAPDKSGLPSDRFSAERTGGSVSTLTIQRTQQEDSAVYLCASSAGLTYEQYFGPGTRLTVT.